The 16 T cell receptor beta chains reported below all come from one sample, sequenced in a study of blood T cells in healthy people across ages. It was with a sample-barcoded 5' primer and a J-beta primer mix that a second PCR of about 6 to 12 cycles was run. One entry per CDR3 protein results from TCRdb running MiXCR on the 5' RACE reads. The sample shows around 850,000 distinct CDR3 sequences, around 36% of them seen only once. Sample: blood. Receptors were obtained from a man aged 18 to 30 in good health.

This sequence joins TRBV20-1 and TRBJ2-1; 9 nucleotides align to TRBD1. Germline CDR1 is DFQATT and CDR2 is SNEGSKA (reference sequence). J was trimmed by 13 bases and V by 3 bases; bases with no gene match: 16. There are 15 residues in the CDR3. In DNA form, the CDR3 reads TGCAGTGCTAGGAAAGGGACAGGGCCAGGGGAGACCCAGTTCTTC. Protein sequence: CSARKGTGPGETQFF.

This clonotype was observed a handful of times. The CDR3 spells CASSQDGSYYGYTF. CDR3 nucleotides: TGCGCCAGCAGCCAAGACGGCAGTTACTATGGCTACACCTTC. V and J are TRBV4-3 and TRBJ1-2, with unresolved D. V shed 0 bases and J shed 3 bases, with 8 bases lying between them. CDR1 is LGHNA, CDR2 YSLEER, per germline. The CDR3 contains 14 residues.

This chain connects TRBV3-1 to TRBJ1-4; D is possibly TRBD1 (6 bases). In germline, CDR1 is LGHDT, CDR2 YNNKEL (reference sequence). CDR3 size: 15 residues. With 1 base removed from V and 8 bases from J, the gap between germline ends came to 14 bases. CDR3 bases: TGTGCCAGCAGCCAAGTATCAGGGGAATGGGAAAAACTGTTTTTT. Amino acids: CASSQVSGEWEKLFF.

This clonotype was found a few times. The chain recombines TRBV12-3 or TRBV12-4 with TRBJ1-1, with D maybe TRBD1 (6 bases). The CDR3 consists of 16 residues. The V end lost 1 base, the J end lost 4 bases, and 16 bases lay between the germline ends. For the CDR3, the DNA is TGTGCCAGCAGTTTAGACAGTAACAGGGTTGGCACTGAAGCTTTCTTT. Translated, it gives CASSLDSNRVGTEAFF.

Remarks on this clonotype: As the CDR3 is not closed by the conserved phenylalanine or tryptophan, this likely results from a read error. V is TRBV5-1 and J is TRBJ2-3; 8 bases are a match to TRBD2. V shed 4 bases, J shed 2 bases, and the junction held 9 bases outside the gene matches. The CDR3 consists of 16 residues. Germline CDR1 reads SGHRS; CDR2 reads YFSETQ. CDR3 sequence: CASSPNSGDDTDTQYV. The DNA of the CDR3 is TGCGCCAGCAGCCCAAATAGCGGGGACGACACAGATACGCAGTATGTT.

Of note for this clonotype: This could be a read error, since a much larger clone is one nucleotide away. The gene calls are TRBV5-5 and TRBJ2-1; D remains unclear. The length of the CDR3 is 11 residues. Germline-derived CDR1 and CDR2 are SGHKS and YYEKEE (reference sequence). CDR3 loop: CARSLSIEQFF. CDR3 nucleotide sequence: TGTGCCCGCAGCCTTAGCATTGAGCAGTTCTTC. The full variable domain, in which reference TRBV5-5 and TRBJ2-1 provide the parts outside the CDR3, is DAGVTQSPTHLIKTRGQQVTLRCSPISGHKSVSWYQQVLGQGPQFIFQYYEKEERGRGNFPDRFSARQFPNYSSELNVNALLLGDSALYLCARSLSIEQFFGPGTRLTVL.

This clonotype was observed a few times. The V gene is TRBV3-1, the J gene TRBJ2-5; D call uncertain. V lost 3 bases and J 11 bases, leaving 13 bases between the germline ends. The CDR3 covers 12 residues. CDR1 is LGHDT, CDR2 YNNKEL, per germline (reference sequence). The CDR3 sequence: CASSQLRNEQYF. Here the CDR3 DNA reads TGTGCCAGCAGCCAGCTCCGGAATGAGCAGTACTTC.

This chain links TRBV7-9 with TRBJ2-5, with 12 bases identical to TRBD2. Germline V gene sequence: CDR1 SEHNR, CDR2 FQNEAQ (reference sequence). This CDR3 spans 13 amino acids. With V trimmed by 8 bases and J by 11 bases, 9 bases remained unmatched. The CDR3 bases are TGTGCCAGCGGGACTAGCGGGTTGGATGAGCAGTACTTC. Protein sequence: CASGTSGLDEQYF.

The chain is built from TRBV27 and TRBJ1-2; D might be TRBD1 (6 bases). The CDR3 is 14 residues long. V gave up 8 bases and J gave up 1 base, with 14 bases separating them. The germline V gene encodes CDR1 MNHEY and CDR2 SMNVEV (reference sequence). CDR3 region: CASARGAVNYGYTF. The CDR3 coding sequence is TGTGCCAGCGCGCGGGGGGCGGTTAACTATGGCTACACCTTC.

This clonotype was detected only a few times. The chain links TRBV27 to TRBJ1-5; TRBD1 matches 9 bases. Germline assignment: CDR1 MNHEY and CDR2 SMNVEV (reference sequence). This CDR3 has 15 amino acids. Unmatched junction bases numbered 8, after V lost 5 bases and J lost 6 bases. The CDR3 is CASSNAGQGTQPQHF. The CDR3 DNA reads TGTGCCAGCAGTAACGCGGGACAGGGTACTCAGCCCCAGCATTTT.

The rearrangement links TRBV5-1 to TRBJ1-4; 7 bases line up with TRBD1. The V gene's germline CDR1 is SGHRS and CDR2 YFSETQ. The CDR3 loop spans 14 amino acids. After removal of 4 bases from V and 8 bases from J, the junction contained 8 bases not matched to a gene. The CDR3 protein is CASSARGGDEKLFF. The CDR3 nucleotides read TGCGCCAGCAGCGCAAGAGGGGGCGACGAAAAACTGTTTTTT.

The rearrangement joins TRBV5-5 to TRBJ2-1, with 10 nucleotides matching TRBD1. The CDR3 covers 16 residues. Unmatched junction bases numbered 4, after V lost 4 bases and J lost 0 bases. Germline CDR1 and CDR2: SGHKS and YYEKEE (reference sequence). The CDR3 DNA sequence: TGTGCCAGCAGCGCCCGGACAGGGGGCTCCTACAATGAGCAGTTCTTC. This codes for CASSARTGGSYNEQFF.

This clonotype was counted ten times or more. This chain connects TRBV4-1 to TRBJ2-3; D might be TRBD1 (5 bases). CDR1 and CDR2 from the germline V gene are MGHRA and YSYEKL. V dropped 0 bases and J dropped 6 bases, with 13 bases sitting between them. This CDR3 contains 15 residues. This CDR3 is CASSQDPRESDTQYF. In nucleotides, the CDR3 is TGCGCCAGCAGCCAAGACCCCAGGGAATCGGATACGCAGTATTTT.

Points on this clonotype: One end of the junction varies from germline; a read error may be responsible. The V call is TRBV29-1, the J call TRBJ2-3, with TRBD1 matching 8 bases. Looked up from germline, CDR1 is SQVTM and CDR2 is ANQGSEA. This CDR3 contains 15 residues. CDR3 DNA: TGCAGCGTGGTCCCCGGGACAGGTAGCACAGATACGCAGTGTTTT. Amino acid sequence: CSVVPGTGSTDTQCF.

This chain joins TRBV7-9 and TRBJ2-1; 8 bases map to TRBD2. The CDR3 is 16 amino acids. Germline V lookup: CDR1 SEHNR, CDR2 FQNEAQ (reference sequence). The V gene end was trimmed by 3 bases and the J gene end by 5 bases; junction bases not matched to a gene: 9. CDR3 sequence (DNA): TGTGCCAGCAGCTTCGGCGAACTAGCGGAGAACAATGAGCAGTTCTTC. Translating gives CASSFGELAENNEQFF.

This clonotype was counted a single time. Sequence at one end of the junction differs from germline and may be a read error. The chain has TRBV4-3 and TRBJ2-3; 8 nucleotides match TRBD1. The CDR3 is made up of 14 amino acids. Germline V CDR1 and CDR2: LGHNA, YSLEER. The chain's CDR3 is CASSLRQGPDTRYF. DNA of the CDR3: TGCGCCAGCAGCCTAAGACAGGGGCCAGATACGCGGTATTTT.